This T cell receptor (beta chain) was documented in a study of Graves' ophthalmopathy and Graves' hyperthyroidism. TCR beta CDR3 amplification used RNA transcripts. First-round RT-PCR with HTBI primers preceded a second-round multiplex PCR. Each CDR3 protein is one row after TCRdb ran MiXCR on the multiplex PCR reads. Of about 480,000 distinct CDR3 sequences in the sample, around 14% were seen once. Where ophthalmopathy was present, donors had moderate-to-severe activity, CAS ≥3, NOSPECS ≥4 and duration under 3 months. Excluded were patients with other autoimmune diseases, uncontrolled infections, pregnancy or lactation. Clinical symptoms and serum thyroxine were used for diagnosis; TRAb, thyroid ultrasound and orbital computed tomography were also relied on. Ends included, the CDR3 has 11 residues. Looked up from germline, CDR1 is DFQATT and CDR2 is SNEGSKA (reference sequence). About this clonotype itself: A much larger clone differs from this one at a single base, so this may be a read error. A read error is likely, as this CDR3 ends without the conserved phenylalanine or tryptophan. The DNA is left out, because the CDR3 cannot be placed on it with certainty; the CDR3 is given as TCRdb lists it.

The rearrangement joins TRBV20-1 to TRBJ2-7; the table's D call of TRBD2 was not tested on the DNA. The sequenced material came from blood. The TCR originated in a woman in her 30s with Graves' ophthalmopathy. CDR3 sequence: CSARLGVVGYY.